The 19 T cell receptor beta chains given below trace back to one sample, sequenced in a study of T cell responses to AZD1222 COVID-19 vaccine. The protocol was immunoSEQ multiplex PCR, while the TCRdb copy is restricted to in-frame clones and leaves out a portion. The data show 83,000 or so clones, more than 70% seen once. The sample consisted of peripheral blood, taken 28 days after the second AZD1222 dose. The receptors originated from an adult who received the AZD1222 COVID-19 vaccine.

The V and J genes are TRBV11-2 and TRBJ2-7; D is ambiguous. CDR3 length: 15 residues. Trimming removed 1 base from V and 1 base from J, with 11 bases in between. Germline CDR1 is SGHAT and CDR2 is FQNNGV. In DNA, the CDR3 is TGTGCCAGCAGCTTAGCCCCAGGCGCTTCCTACGAGCAGTACTTC. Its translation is CASSLAPGASYEQYF.

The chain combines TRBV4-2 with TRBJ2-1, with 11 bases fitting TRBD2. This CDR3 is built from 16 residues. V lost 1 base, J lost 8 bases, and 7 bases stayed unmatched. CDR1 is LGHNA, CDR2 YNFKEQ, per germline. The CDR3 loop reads CASSQVISGRADEQFF. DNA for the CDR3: TGTGCCAGCAGCCAAGTCATTAGCGGGAGGGCGGATGAGCAGTTCTTC.

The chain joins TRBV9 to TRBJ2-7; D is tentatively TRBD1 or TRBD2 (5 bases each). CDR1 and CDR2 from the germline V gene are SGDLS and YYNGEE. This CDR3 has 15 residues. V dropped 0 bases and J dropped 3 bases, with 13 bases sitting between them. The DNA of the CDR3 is TGTGCCAGCAGCGTAGAGTTGGGACGGGACTACGAGCAGTACTTC. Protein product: CASSVELGRDYEQYF.

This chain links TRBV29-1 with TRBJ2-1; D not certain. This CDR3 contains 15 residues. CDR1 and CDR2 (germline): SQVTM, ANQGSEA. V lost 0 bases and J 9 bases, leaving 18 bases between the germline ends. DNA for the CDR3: TGCAGCGTTGAAGATATGGGTGCTCCCTTCGTTGAGCAGTTCTTC. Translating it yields CSVEDMGAPFVEQFF.

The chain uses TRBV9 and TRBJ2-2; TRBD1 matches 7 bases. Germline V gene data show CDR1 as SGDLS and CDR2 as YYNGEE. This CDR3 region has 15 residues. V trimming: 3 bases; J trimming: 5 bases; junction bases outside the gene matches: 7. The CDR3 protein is CASSEFDRETGELFF. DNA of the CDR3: TGTGCCAGCAGCGAATTCGACAGGGAAACCGGGGAGCTGTTTTTT.

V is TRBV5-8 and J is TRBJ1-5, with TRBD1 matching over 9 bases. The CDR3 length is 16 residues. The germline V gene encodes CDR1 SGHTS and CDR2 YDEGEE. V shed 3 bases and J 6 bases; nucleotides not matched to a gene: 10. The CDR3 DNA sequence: TGTGCCAGCAGCTCGGACAGGGGACGGTTGGGTCAGCCCCAGCATTTT. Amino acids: CASSSDRGRLGQPQHF.

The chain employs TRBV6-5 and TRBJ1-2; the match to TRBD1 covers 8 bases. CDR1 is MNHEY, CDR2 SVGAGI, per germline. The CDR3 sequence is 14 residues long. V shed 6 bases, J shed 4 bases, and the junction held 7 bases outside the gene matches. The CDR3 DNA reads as TGTGCCAGCAGGAAGCAGGGGGCTGGCTATGGCTACACCTTC. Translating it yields CASRKQGAGYGYTF.

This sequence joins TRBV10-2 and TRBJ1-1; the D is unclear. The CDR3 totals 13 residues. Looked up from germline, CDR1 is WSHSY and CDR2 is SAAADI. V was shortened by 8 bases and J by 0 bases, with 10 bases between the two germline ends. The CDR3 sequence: CASCRQVNTEAFF. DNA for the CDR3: TGCGCCAGCTGTCGTCAGGTGAACACTGAAGCTTTCTTT.

CDR3 sequence: CASSLVTGQTEAFF. DNA of the CDR3: TGTGCCAGCAGCTTAGTTACGGGGCAGACTGAAGCTTTCTTT. The chain carries TRBV7-9 and TRBJ1-1, with D perhaps matching TRBD1 (5 bases). Trimming removed 1 base from V and 5 bases from J, with 11 bases in between. Germline V gene data show CDR1 as SEHNR and CDR2 as FQNEAQ (reference sequence). CDR3 length: 14 residues.

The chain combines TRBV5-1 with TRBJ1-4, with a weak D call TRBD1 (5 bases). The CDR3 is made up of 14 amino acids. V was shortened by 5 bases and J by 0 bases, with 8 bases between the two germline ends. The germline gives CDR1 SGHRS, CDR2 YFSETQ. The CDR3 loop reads CASRSGATNEKLFF. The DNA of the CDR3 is TGCGCCAGCAGGTCGGGGGCAACTAATGAAAAACTGTTTTTT.

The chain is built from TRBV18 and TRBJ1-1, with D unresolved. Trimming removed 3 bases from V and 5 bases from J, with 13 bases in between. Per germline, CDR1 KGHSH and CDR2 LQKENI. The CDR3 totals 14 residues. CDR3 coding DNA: TGTGCCAGCTCACCCGCCTGGGCGCGGACTGAAGCTTTCTTT. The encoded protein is CASSPAWARTEAFF.

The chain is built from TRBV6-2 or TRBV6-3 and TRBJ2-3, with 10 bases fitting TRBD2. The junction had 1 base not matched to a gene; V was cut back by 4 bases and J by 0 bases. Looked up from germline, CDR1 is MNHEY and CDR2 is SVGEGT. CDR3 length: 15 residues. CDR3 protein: CASSLGLASTDTQYF. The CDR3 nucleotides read TGTGCCAGCAGTTTGGGACTAGCGAGCACAGATACGCAGTATTTT.

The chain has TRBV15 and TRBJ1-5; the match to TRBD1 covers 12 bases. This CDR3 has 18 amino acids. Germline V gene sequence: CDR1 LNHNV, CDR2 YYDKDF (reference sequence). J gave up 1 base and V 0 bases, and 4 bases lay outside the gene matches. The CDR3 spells CATSRDGDRGQSNQPQHF. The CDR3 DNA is TGTGCCACCAGCAGAGATGGGGACAGGGGGCAAAGCAATCAGCCCCAGCATTTT.

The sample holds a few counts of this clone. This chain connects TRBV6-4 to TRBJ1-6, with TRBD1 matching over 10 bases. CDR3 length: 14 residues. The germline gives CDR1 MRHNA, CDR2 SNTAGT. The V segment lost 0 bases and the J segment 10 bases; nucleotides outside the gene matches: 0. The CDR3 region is CASSDSTGGSPLHF. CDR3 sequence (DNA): TGTGCCAGCAGTGACTCGACAGGGGGCTCACCCCTCCACTTT.

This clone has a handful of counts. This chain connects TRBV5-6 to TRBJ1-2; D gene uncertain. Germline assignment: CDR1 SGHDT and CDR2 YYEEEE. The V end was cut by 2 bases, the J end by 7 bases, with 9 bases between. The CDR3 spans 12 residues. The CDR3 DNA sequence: TGTGCCAGCAGCTTCAAACCCCCTGGCTACACCTTC. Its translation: CASSFKPPGYTF.

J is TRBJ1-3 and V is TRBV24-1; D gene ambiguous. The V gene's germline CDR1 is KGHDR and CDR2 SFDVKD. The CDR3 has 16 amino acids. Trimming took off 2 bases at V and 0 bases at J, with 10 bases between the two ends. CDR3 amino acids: CATSDSAGISGNTIYF. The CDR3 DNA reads TGTGCCACCAGTGATTCGGCCGGCATCTCTGGAAACACCATATATTTT.

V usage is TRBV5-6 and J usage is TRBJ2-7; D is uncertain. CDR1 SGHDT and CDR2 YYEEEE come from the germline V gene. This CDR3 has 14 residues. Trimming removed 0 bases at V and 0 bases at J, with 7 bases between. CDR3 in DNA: TGTGCCAGCAGCTTGGTAGGGCTCTCCTACGAGCAGTACTTC. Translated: CASSLVGLSYEQYF.

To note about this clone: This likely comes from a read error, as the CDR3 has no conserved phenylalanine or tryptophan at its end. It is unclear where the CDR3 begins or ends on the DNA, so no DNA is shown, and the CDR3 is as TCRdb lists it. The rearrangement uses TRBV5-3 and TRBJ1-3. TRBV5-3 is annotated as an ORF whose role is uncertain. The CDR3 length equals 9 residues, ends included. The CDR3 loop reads CARSRPPPG.

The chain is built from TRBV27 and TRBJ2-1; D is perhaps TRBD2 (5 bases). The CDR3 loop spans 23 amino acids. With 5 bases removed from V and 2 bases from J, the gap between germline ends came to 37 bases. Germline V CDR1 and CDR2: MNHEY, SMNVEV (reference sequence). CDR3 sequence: CASSVRKEKDWLAQRRAYNEQFF. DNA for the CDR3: TGTGCCAGCAGTGTCCGAAAGGAGAAAGACTGGCTAGCCCAACGTCGCGCCTACAATGAGCAGTTCTTC.